Below, one TCR beta chain is given with its context. Its antigen remains unknown. The record originates from a study of T cells in localized non-small cell lung cancer. Generated by immunoSEQ multiplex PCR, the TCRdb table keeps only in-frame clones and is missing some. Here the sample spans about 29,000 clones, approximately 86% being singletons. Findings and caveats of the study: Because researchers sequenced only one region of the tumor, heterogeneity is still possible. T cell clonality was highest in uninvolved adjacent lung, above tumor. Adjacent lung was found to contain a median approximately 50 of the top 100 tumor clones. Longer survival (overall) was linked to higher T cell density in blood.

Losses at the gene ends were 7 bases for V and 8 bases for J; bases not matched to a gene: 22. The germline CDR1 and CDR2 sequences are SGHTA and FQGNSA. CDR3 length: 18 residues. This clonotype was sampled from a male donor aged 60 or over with stage I lung adenocarcinoma. The sequences come from peripheral blood, collected before any cancer treatment. The V and J genes are TRBV7-2 and TRBJ1-2; 10 nucleotides match TRBD1. The CDR3: CASTPRSGTGATFWGYTF. CDR3 coding DNA: TGTGCCAGCACACCCCGTTCCGGGACAGGGGCGACATTTTGGGGCTACACCTTC.